A selection of T cell receptor beta chains follows, all from one sample in a study of beta chain features in type 1 diabetes. Here immunoSEQ multiplex PCR was the method, and the copy in TCRdb shows in-frame clones only, minus some. The data show around 330,000 clones, with about 11% seen just once and 0.015% held by the top ten. The sequencing input was naive CD4+ T cells from blood. Receptors originate from a woman aged 25 to 39 in good health. Each CDR3 is given with its conserved first and last residue. Each record gives: D gene, J gene, clone size, V gene, CDR3 protein, CDR3 DNA. D genes are given only for firm matches. Size tells how often a clone was seen (once, few, many) or the class of an expanded clone, and some rows leave it out.

D gene: .; J gene: TRBJ1-1; clone size: few; V gene: TRBV6-5; CDR3 protein: CASSTRDKNTEAFF; CDR3 DNA: TGTGCCAGCAGTACCCGCGACAAGAACACTGAAGCTTTCTTT
D gene: .; J gene: TRBJ1-2; clone size: .; V gene: TRBV29-1; CDR3 protein: CSVTKTNYGYTF; CDR3 DNA: TGCAGCGTTACAAAGACTAACTATGGCTACACCTTC
D gene: TRBD2; J gene: TRBJ2-5; clone size: .; V gene: TRBV7-7; CDR3 protein: CASSRREFSETQYF; CDR3 DNA: TGTGCTAGCAGCCGGCGGGAGTTTTCAGAGACCCAGTACTTC
D gene: TRBD1; J gene: TRBJ1-5; clone size: .; V gene: TRBV30; CDR3 protein: CAWGRQGHQPQHF; CDR3 DNA: TGTGCCTGGGGCAGACAGGGACATCAGCCCCAGCATTTT
D gene: TRBD1; J gene: TRBJ1-1; clone size: few; V gene: TRBV7-3; CDR3 protein: CASSSMGQDTEAFF; CDR3 DNA: TGTGCCAGCAGCTCTATGGGACAGGACACTGAAGCTTTCTTT
D gene: TRBD2; J gene: TRBJ2-1; clone size: .; V gene: TRBV18; CDR3 protein: CASSQREGAYNEQFF; CDR3 DNA: TGTGCCAGCTCACAACGGGAGGGGGCCTACAATGAGCAGTTCTTC
D gene: .; J gene: TRBJ2-3; clone size: .; V gene: TRBV19; CDR3 protein: CASTFSGGGTDTQYF; CDR3 DNA: TGTGCCAGTACCTTTAGCGGTGGGGGCACAGATACGCAGTATTTT
D gene: .; J gene: TRBJ1-3; clone size: once; V gene: TRBV25-1; CDR3 protein: CASSPVSGNTIYF; CDR3 DNA: TGTGCCAGCAGTCCGGTCTCTGGAAACACCATATATTTT
D gene: TRBD2; J gene: TRBJ2-1; clone size: few; V gene: TRBV29-1; CDR3 protein: CSPKLAGRYNEQFF; CDR3 DNA: TGCAGCCCGAAGCTAGCGGGACGCTACAATGAGCAGTTCTTC
D gene: TRBD1; J gene: TRBJ2-1; clone size: .; V gene: TRBV7-2; CDR3 protein: CASSLGVPGQLYNEQFF; CDR3 DNA: TGTGCCAGCAGCTTAGGTGTACCGGGACAGTTGTACAATGAGCAGTTCTTC